This TCR beta chain derives from a study of tumor T cells in aggressive B-cell lymphoma. V was cut by 7 bases and J by 1 base, with 10 bases left in between. This CDR3 comprises 13 residues. Germline assignment: CDR1 SGHVS and CDR2 FQNEAQ. Generated by immunoSEQ multiplex PCR, the TCRdb table keeps only in-frame clones and is missing some. The data show some 10,000 clones, almost 85% seen once. V usage is TRBV7-8 and J usage is TRBJ1-1; D is ambiguous. Sequencing was performed on tumor tissue. This TCR derives from an adult with diffuse large B cell lymphoma. The CDR3 region is CASTRQANTEAFF. Written as DNA, the CDR3 is TGTGCCAGCACCCGCCAGGCGAACACTGAAGCTTTCTTT.